Listed below are T cell receptor beta chains from one sample, sequenced in a study of human T cells and chemical hapten exposure. A single record per CDR3 protein comes from TCRdb applying MiXCR to the RACE reads. The sample includes 350,000 to 450,000 distinct CDR3 sequences, more than 4.5% of them seen just once. The sample was whole blood, taken in connection with sensitization to the hapten diphenylcyclopropenone (DPC). The receptor set was obtained from a woman between 45 and 65 years old with alopecia areata. Some clones in this sample may be carry-over from other donors' samples. Each CDR3 is given with its conserved first and last residue. The D gene is left open where the match is weak. A clone size is listed for some rows: how often the clone was seen (once, few, many), or a class if it is expanded.

d_call j_call v_call cdr3_length clone_size cdr3_nt cdr3_aa
- TRBJ1-1 TRBV6-5 16 few TGTGCCAGCAGTTCCGGGACCCCACAAATGAACACTGAAGCTTTCTTT CASSSGTPQMNTEAFF
- TRBJ2-7 TRBV6-1 13 - TGTGCCAGCAGTGACGTCGTTCCCTACGAGCAGTACTTC CASSDVVPYEQYF
- TRBJ2-7 TRBV12-3/TRBV12-4 11 - TGTGCCAGCAGTTTTCAGGGGTCTCAGTACTTC CASSFQGSQYF
- TRBJ1-3 TRBV6-6 15 - TGTGCCAGCAGTACAATCGGGGTCTCTGGAAACACCATATATTTT CASSTIGVSGNTIYF
- TRBJ2-7 TRBV3-1 16 - TGTGCCAGCAGCCAGGCGTCGGGGCCCCGAACCTACGAGCAGTACTTC CASSQASGPRTYEQYF
- TRBJ1-2 TRBV12-3/TRBV12-4 13 many TGTGCCAGCAGTTTAGGCAGGGACTATGGCTACACCTTC CASSLGRDYGYTF
- TRBJ2-1 TRBV7-2 15 many TGTGCCAGCAGCTTGGGTTACGCCACCTACAATGAGCAGTTCTTC CASSLGYATYNEQFF
- TRBJ1-2 TRBV13 15 few TGTGCCAGCAGCTTAAGGGGACGGCAAAACTATGGCTACACCTTC CASSLRGRQNYGYTF
TRBD1 TRBJ1-2 TRBV29-1 16 few TGCAGCGTTGGTTCCAATAGCGGGACAGATAACTATGGCTACACCTTC CSVGSNSGTDNYGYTF
TRBD2 TRBJ2-3 TRBV7-9 16 many TGTGCCAGCAGGGCTAGCGGGGGCCGAATGGGAGATACGCAGTATTTT CASRASGGRMGDTQYF
TRBD2 TRBJ2-3 TRBV11-3 14 many TGTGCCAGCAGTCCGAGCGGGGTAGTAGATACGCAGTATTTT CASSPSGVVDTQYF
TRBD1 TRBJ1-1 TRBV20-1 11 many TGCAGTGCTAAGGGGGCGTTTGAAGCTTTCTTT CSAKGAFEAFF
- TRBJ2-3 TRBV7-3 15 many TGTGCCAGCAGCCCGGGGGGCGGAACCACAGATACGCAGTATTTT CASSPGGGTTDTQYF
TRBD1 TRBJ2-3 TRBV12-3/TRBV12-4 15 - TGTGCCAGCAGTTTAGCAACAGGGGTCACAGATACGCAGTATTTT CASSLATGVTDTQYF
TRBD1 TRBJ2-5 TRBV5-6 16 - TGTGCCAGCAGCCGTCCCGGGACAGGGCTGGAGGAGACCCAGTACTTC CASSRPGTGLEETQYF
- TRBJ2-1 TRBV12-3/TRBV12-4 12 few TGTGCCAGCAGTTACCTAGCCCAGGAGCAGTTCTTC CASSYLAQEQFF
- TRBJ1-1 TRBV5-1 14 many TGCGCCAGCAGCTTTCGGGGCATAAACACTGAAGCTTTCTTT CASSFRGINTEAFF
- TRBJ2-7 TRBV25-1 13 many TGTGCCAGCAGTGAGTACGGTTCCTACGAGCAGTACTTC CASSEYGSYEQYF
- TRBJ2-7 TRBV10-1 14 many TGCGCCAGCAGTGAGTCCGGAGAGGTGAACGAGCAGTACTTC CASSESGEVNEQYF
- TRBJ2-4 TRBV9 13 many TGTGCCAGCAGCGTAGACCCCCCAGGGATGCAGTACTTC CASSVDPPGMQYF
- TRBJ1-3 TRBV3-1 14 few TGTGCCAGCAGCCTCAGCGGAGTCGGAAACACCATATATTTT CASSLSGVGNTIYF
- TRBJ2-5 TRBV6-1 15 - TGTGCCAGCAGTGAAGTCTACGGTATCCAAGAGACCCAGTACTTC CASSEVYGIQETQYF
TRBD1 TRBJ2-2 TRBV11-2 17 few TGTGCCAGCAGCTTCCTGTTGACAGGGGGCAAGGACGGGGAGCTGTTTTTT CASSFLLTGGKDGELFF
- TRBJ1-1 TRBV12-3/TRBV12-4 15 - TGTGCCAGCACCTCCTCTCTCGAAGTGAACACTGAAGCTTTCTTT CASTSSLEVNTEAFF
- TRBJ1-4 TRBV28 12 - TGTGCCAGCAGTAAAACGGGGGAAAAACTGTTTTTT CASSKTGEKLFF
- TRBJ2-7 TRBV27 13 many TGTGCCAGCAGTCCAAGGGGGGACTACGAGCAGTACTTC CASSPRGDYEQYF
TRBD1 TRBJ2-4 TRBV6-2/TRBV6-3 18 - TGTGCCAGCAGTCCTAGGGCGGGACAGGGATTAGCCAAAAACATTCAGTACTTC CASSPRAGQGLAKNIQYF
TRBD1 TRBJ2-7 TRBV12-5 11 many TGTGCTAGTGGTGGGACAGAGGAGCAGTACTTC CASGGTEEQYF
- TRBJ2-5 TRBV5-6 16 - TGTGCCAGCAGCTTGACCCTGACAGGAATCGAAGAGACCCAGTACTTC CASSLTLTGIEETQYF
TRBD1 TRBJ1-6 TRBV10-3 14 many TGTGCCATCAGTGAGTGGGACAGCGGTTCACCCCTCCACTTT CAISEWDSGSPLHF
TRBD2 TRBJ2-4 TRBV28 13 many TGTGCCAGCAGACCTAGCGGCAAAAACATTCAGTACTTC CASRPSGKNIQYF
- TRBJ2-3 TRBV7-2 16 - TGTGCCAGCAGCCCATTCGCCCGGGGTCGGAGAGATACGCAGTATTTT CASSPFARGRRDTQYF
TRBD1 TRBJ1-6 TRBV20-1 14 - TGCAGTGCTACTTTACAGGGGGCTAATTCACCCCTCCACTTT CSATLQGANSPLHF
TRBD2 TRBJ2-5 TRBV3-1 15 many TGTGCCAGCAGCCAAGAGCCGGGGGGGCGAGAGACCCAGTACTTC CASSQEPGGRETQYF
TRBD1 TRBJ2-5 TRBV7-3 15 many TGTGCCAGCAGCCGGACAGGGGGAAATCAAGAGACCCAGTACTTC CASSRTGGNQETQYF
TRBD2 TRBJ2-2 TRBV12-3/TRBV12-4 17 few TGTGCCAGCAGTTTTCCTCTAGCGGGGGGCCGGACCGGGGAGCTGTTTTTT CASSFPLAGGRTGELFF